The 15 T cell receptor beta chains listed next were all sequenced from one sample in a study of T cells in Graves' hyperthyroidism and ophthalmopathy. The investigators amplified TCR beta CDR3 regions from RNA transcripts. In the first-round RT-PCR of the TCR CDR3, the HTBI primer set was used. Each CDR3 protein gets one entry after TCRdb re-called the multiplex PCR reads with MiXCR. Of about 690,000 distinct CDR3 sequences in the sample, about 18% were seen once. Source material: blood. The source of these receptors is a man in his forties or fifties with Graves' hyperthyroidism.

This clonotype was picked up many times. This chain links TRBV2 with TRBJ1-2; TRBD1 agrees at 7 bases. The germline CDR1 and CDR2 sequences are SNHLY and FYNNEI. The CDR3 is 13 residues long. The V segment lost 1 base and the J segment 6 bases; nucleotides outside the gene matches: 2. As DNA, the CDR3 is TGTGCCAGCAGTGAAGGGCAGGGGGATGGCTACACCTTC. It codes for CASSEGQGDGYTF.

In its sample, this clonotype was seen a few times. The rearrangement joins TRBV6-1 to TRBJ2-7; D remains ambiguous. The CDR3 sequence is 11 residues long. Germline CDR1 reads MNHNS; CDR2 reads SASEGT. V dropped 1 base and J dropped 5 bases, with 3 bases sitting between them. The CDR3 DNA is TGTGCCAGCAGTGAAGTTGACGAGCAGTACTTC. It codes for CASSEVDEQYF.

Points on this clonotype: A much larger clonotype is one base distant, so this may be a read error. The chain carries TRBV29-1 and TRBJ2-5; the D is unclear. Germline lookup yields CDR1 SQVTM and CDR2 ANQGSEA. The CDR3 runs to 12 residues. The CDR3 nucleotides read TGCAGCGTTGCTCGGCAGCAAGAGGCCCAGTACTTC. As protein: CSVARQQEAQYF.

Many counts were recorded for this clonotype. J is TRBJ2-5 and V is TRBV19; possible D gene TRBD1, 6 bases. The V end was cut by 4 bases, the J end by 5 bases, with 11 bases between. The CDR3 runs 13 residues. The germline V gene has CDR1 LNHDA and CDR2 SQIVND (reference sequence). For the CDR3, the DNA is TGTGCCAGTAGTAGGGGGCAGGAGGAGACCCAGTACTTC. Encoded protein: CASSRGQEETQYF.

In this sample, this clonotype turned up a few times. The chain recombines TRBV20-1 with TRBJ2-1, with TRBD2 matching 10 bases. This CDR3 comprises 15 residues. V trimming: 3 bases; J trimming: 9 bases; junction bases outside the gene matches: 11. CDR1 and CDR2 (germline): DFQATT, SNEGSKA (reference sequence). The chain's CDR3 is CSASTSGIVSVEQFF. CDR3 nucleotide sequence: TGCAGTGCTAGTACTAGCGGGATAGTGAGCGTTGAGCAGTTCTTC.

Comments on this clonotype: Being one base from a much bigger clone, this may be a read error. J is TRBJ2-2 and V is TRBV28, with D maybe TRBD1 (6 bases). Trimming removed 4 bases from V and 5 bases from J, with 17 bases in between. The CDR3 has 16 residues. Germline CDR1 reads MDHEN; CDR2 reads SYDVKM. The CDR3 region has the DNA TGTGCCAGCAGTTCTGGGGGCGCGGTTGGGACCGGGGAGCTGTTTTTT. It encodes CASSSGGAVGTGELFF. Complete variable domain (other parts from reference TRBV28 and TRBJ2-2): DVKVTQSSRYLVKRTGEKVFLECVQDMDHENMFWYRQDPGLGLRLIYFSYDVKMKEKGDIPEGYSVSREKKERFSLILESASTNQTSMYLCASSSGGAVGTGELFFGEGSRLTVL.

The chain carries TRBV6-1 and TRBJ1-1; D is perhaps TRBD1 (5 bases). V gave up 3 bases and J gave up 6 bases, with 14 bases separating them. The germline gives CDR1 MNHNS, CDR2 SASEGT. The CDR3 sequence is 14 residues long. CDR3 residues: CASSEGVKTAEAFF. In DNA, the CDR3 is TGTGCCAGCAGTGAGGGGGTTAAAACAGCTGAAGCTTTCTTT.

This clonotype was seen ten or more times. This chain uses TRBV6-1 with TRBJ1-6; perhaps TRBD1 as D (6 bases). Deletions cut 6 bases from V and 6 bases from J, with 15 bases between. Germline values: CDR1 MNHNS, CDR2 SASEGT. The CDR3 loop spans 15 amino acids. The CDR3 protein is CASSPEGGGNSPLHF. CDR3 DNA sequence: TGTGCCAGCAGCCCCGAGGGGGGCGGTAATTCACCCCTCCACTTT.

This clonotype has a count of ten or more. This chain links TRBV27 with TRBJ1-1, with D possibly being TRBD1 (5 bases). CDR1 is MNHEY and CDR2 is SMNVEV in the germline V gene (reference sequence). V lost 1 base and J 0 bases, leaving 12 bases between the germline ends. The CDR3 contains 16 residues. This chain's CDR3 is CASSLWGEGVNTEAFF. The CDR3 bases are TGTGCCAGCAGTTTATGGGGTGAAGGGGTGAACACTGAAGCTTTCTTT.

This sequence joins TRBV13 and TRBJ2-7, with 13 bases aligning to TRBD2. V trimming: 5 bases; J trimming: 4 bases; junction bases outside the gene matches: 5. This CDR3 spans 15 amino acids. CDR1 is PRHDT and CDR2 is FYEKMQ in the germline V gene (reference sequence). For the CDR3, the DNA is TGTGCCAGCAGCAAGGGACTAGCGGGACAGTACGAGCAGTACTTC. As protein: CASSKGLAGQYEQYF. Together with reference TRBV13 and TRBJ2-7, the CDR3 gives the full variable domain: AAGVIQSPRHLIKEKRETATLKCYPIPRHDTVYWYQQGPGQDPQFLISFYEKMQSDKGSIPDRFSAQQFSDYHSELNMSSLELGDSALYFCASSKGLAGQYEQYFGPGTRLTVT.

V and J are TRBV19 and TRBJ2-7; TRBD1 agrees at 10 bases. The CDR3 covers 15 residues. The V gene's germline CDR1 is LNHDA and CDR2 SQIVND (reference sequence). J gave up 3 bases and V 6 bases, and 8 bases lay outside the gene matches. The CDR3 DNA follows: TGTGCCAGTAGGATTAGAGGGACAGGGGACTACGAGCAGTACTTC. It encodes CASRIRGTGDYEQYF.

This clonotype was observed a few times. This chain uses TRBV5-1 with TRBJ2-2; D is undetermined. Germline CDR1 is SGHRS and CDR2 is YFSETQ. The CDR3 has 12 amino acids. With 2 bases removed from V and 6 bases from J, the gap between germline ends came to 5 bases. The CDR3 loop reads CASSFGAGELFF. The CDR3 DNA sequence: TGCGCCAGCAGCTTTGGGGCCGGGGAGCTGTTTTTT.

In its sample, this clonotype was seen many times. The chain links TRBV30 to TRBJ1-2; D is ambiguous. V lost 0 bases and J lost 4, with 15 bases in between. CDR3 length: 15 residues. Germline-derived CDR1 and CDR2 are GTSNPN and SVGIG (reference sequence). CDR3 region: CAWSVGGFLGYGYTF. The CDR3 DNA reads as TGTGCCTGGAGTGTAGGAGGGTTTCTCGGCTATGGCTACACCTTC.

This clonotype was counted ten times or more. For the CDR3, the DNA is TGTGCCAGCAGCCCTAGAGGGGCCCCGACGTGGGAGCAGTACTTC. It translates to CASSPRGAPTWEQYF. J is TRBJ2-7 and V is TRBV7-2; D may match TRBD1 or TRBD2 (5 bases each). The CDR3 length is 15 residues. Trimming took off 5 bases at V and 7 bases at J, with 21 bases between the two ends. The germline gives CDR1 SGHTA, CDR2 FQGNSA. Full variable domain (missing parts from reference TRBV7-2 and TRBJ2-7): GAGVSQSPSNKVTEKGKDVELRCDPISGHTALYWYRQSLGQGLEFLIYFQGNSAPDKSGLPSDRFSAERTGGSVSTLTIQRTQQEDSAVYLCASSPRGAPTWEQYFGPGTRLTVT.

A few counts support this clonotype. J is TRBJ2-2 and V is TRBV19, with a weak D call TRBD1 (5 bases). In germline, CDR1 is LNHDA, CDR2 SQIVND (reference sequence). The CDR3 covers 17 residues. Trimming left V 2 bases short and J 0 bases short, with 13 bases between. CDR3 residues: CASSINFGHANTGELFF. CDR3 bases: TGTGCCAGTAGTATAAATTTCGGACATGCGAACACCGGGGAGCTGTTTTTT.